A selection of T cell receptor beta chains follows, all from one sample in a study of cytomegalovirus exposure and HLA in healthy donors. The assay was immunoSEQ multiplex PCR, and TCRdb's table has in-frame clones only and misses some. Among more than 110,000 clones listed, about four fifths were seen once. Material for sequencing was PBMCs. The receptors stem from a man between 25 and 39 years old in good health and CMV-seronegative. Each CDR3 is given with its conserved first and last residue. D genes are given only for firm matches. The size of a clone is reported for some rows only, either as once, few or many, or as a class for expanded clones.

abundance	d_gene	v_gene	j_gene	CDR3aa	CDR3nt
.	.	TRBV18	TRBJ2-7	CASSPRRGVYEQYF	TGTGCCAGCTCACCACGGCGCGGAGTCTACGAGCAGTACTTC
.	TRBD1	TRBV5-5	TRBJ1-1	CASSAYRQGRFGNTEAFF	TGTGCCAGCTCAGCTTATCGACAGGGAAGGTTCGGAAACACTGAAGCTTTCTTT
.	.	TRBV27	TRBJ1-5	CASSLSRPTYSNQPQNF	TGTGCCAGCAGTTTATCTCGACCCACGTATAGCAATCAGCCCCAGAATTTT
.	TRBD1	TRBV6-1	TRBJ1-4	CASRRDRGSNEKLFF	TGTGCCAGCAGGCGGGACAGGGGGTCTAATGAAAAACTGTTTTTT
few	TRBD1	TRBV18	TRBJ2-7	CASSPGQGLREQYF	TGTGCCAGCTCACCGGGACAGGGACTGCGGGAGCAGTACTTC
few	.	TRBV4-1	TRBJ1-1	CASSRQTVNTEAFF	TGCGCCAGCAGCCGCCAGACAGTGAACACTGAAGCTTTCTTT
.	.	TRBV5-6	TRBJ1-5	CASSWGGWASNQPQHF	TGTGCCAGCAGCTGGGGGGGGTGGGCTAGCAATCAGCCCCAGCATTTT
once	TRBD2	TRBV28	TRBJ2-7	CASSPPGTGGGYEQYF	TGTGCCAGCAGTCCCCCAGGTACGGGGGGAGGCTACGAGCAGTACTTC
.	.	TRBV28	TRBJ2-5	CATGGGGDPRETQYF	TGTGCCACCGGAGGTGGTGGTGATCCCCGGGAGACCCAGTACTTC
.	TRBD2	TRBV10-3	TRBJ2-5	CAISDQREGLETQYF	TGTGCCATCAGTGATCAGAGGGAGGGTTTGGAGACCCAGTACTTC
.	.	TRBV15	TRBJ2-3	CATSIDRQTDTQYF	TGTGCCACCAGCATCGACAGACAGACAGATACGCAGTATTTT
.	TRBD1	TRBV5-1	TRBJ2-3	CASSSGQNTDTQYF	TGCGCCAGCAGCTCGGGACAGAACACAGATACGCAGTATTTT
.	TRBD2	TRBV29-1	TRBJ2-7	CSAELAGTPYEQYF	TGCAGCGCCGAACTAGCGGGTACCCCCTACGAGCAGTACTTC
once	.	TRBV19	TRBJ1-5	CASSIYGVLSNQPQHF	TGTGCCAGTAGTATATACGGGGTTTTAAGCAATCAGCCCCAGCATTTT
.	.	TRBV28	TRBJ1-1	CASRWGGASTEAFF	TGTGCCAGCAGGTGGGGGGGCGCGAGCACTGAAGCTTTCTTT
.	TRBD2	TRBV27	TRBJ2-5	CASSPRLAGGQKTQYF	TGTGCCAGCAGTCCCCGACTAGCGGGGGGGCAGAAGACCCAGTACTTC
few	TRBD1	TRBV6-5	TRBJ1-5	CASRMTGGNQPQHF	TGTGCCAGCAGGATGACAGGGGGCAATCAGCCCCAGCATTTT
.	TRBD1	TRBV9	TRBJ1-5	CASSVDRGFRPQHF	TGTGCCAGCAGCGTCGACAGGGGGTTTAGGCCCCAGCATTTT
.	TRBD1	TRBV18	TRBJ1-5	CASSPQGTGGHNQPQHF	TGTGCCAGCTCACCACAGGGGACAGGAGGCCACAATCAGCCCCAGCATTTT
.	TRBD1	TRBV2	TRBJ1-5	CASSTDRAAQPQHF	TGTGCCAGCAGCACGGACAGGGCCGCTCAGCCCCAGCATTTT
.	TRBD1	TRBV6-1	TRBJ2-1	CASRATGGGSEQFF	TGTGCCAGCAGAGCGACAGGGGGGGGCAGTGAGCAGTTCTTC
.	.	TRBV29-1	TRBJ1-1	CSVEDWTLNTEAFF	TGCAGCGTTGAAGATTGGACACTGAACACTGAAGCTTTCTTT
.	.	TRBV5-6	TRBJ1-2	CASSDLQGTHYGYTF	TGTGCCAGCAGCGACTTACAGGGAACACACTATGGCTACACCTTC
.	.	TRBV10-3	TRBJ2-3	CAISESWGTLSQRGYTDTQYF	TGTGCCATCAGTGAGTCGTGGGGAACACTGAGTCAACGGGGTTACACAGATACGCAGTATTTT
few	TRBD1	TRBV4-2	TRBJ1-5	CASSQDPGTGFQPQHF	TGTGCCAGCAGCCAAGACCCCGGGACAGGGTTTCAGCCCCAGCATTTT
few	.	TRBV2	TRBJ1-1	CASTAGEGTEAFF	TGTGCCAGCACGGCCGGGGAGGGCACTGAAGCTTTCTTT
.	.	TRBV4-2	TRBJ2-1	CASSQEGSYSYNEQFF	TGTGCCAGCAGCCAAGAAGGTAGCTACTCCTACAATGAGCAGTTCTTC
.	TRBD1	TRBV11-2	TRBJ2-1	CASSLGTGLGEQFF	TGTGCCAGCAGCTTGGGGACAGGGCTGGGTGAGCAGTTCTTC
few	TRBD1	TRBV5-1	TRBJ2-3	CASSLGTGRGGTDTQYF	TGCGCCAGCAGCCTCGGGACAGGCCGCGGAGGCACAGATACGCAGTATTTT
many	.	TRBV5-1	TRBJ2-7	CASSLERFLSYEQYF	TGCGCCAGCAGCTTAGAGCGTTTTCTCTCCTACGAGCAGTACTTC
.	.	TRBV19	TRBJ2-1	CASSRGTHTQSYNEQFF	TGTGCCAGTAGTAGGGGGACTCACACCCAATCCTACAATGAGCAGTTCTTC
few	TRBD1	TRBV7-9	TRBJ1-1	CASSARQGAYTEAFF	TGTGCCAGCAGCGCTAGACAGGGGGCATACACTGAAGCTTTCTTT
.	.	TRBV5-1	TRBJ1-4	CASSLEGQGGGEKLFF	TGCGCCAGCAGCTTGGAGGGGCAGGGAGGGGGTGAAAAACTGTTTTTT
once	.	TRBV6-1	TRBJ1-6	CASSEGTGNSPLHF	TGTGCCAGCAGTGAAGGCACAGGGAACTCACCCCTCCACTTT
.	TRBD1	TRBV5-1	TRBJ2-6	CASSLQDRAGANVLTF	TGCGCCAGCAGCTTGCAGGACAGGGCGGGGGCCAACGTCCTGACTTTC
.	.	TRBV19	TRBJ1-2	CASSDRQARSYGYTF	TGTGCCAGTAGTGACAGACAGGCCCGGAGCTATGGCTACACCTTC
.	.	TRBV19	TRBJ2-2	CASLGAGNTGELFF	TGTGCCAGTTTGGGGGCCGGGAACACCGGGGAGCTGTTTTTT
.	.	TRBV7-8	TRBJ2-5	CASSLGWGEEYQETQYF	TGTGCCAGCAGCTTAGGTTGGGGGGAGGAGTACCAAGAGACCCAGTACTTC
.	TRBD2	TRBV28	TRBJ2-4	CASSLLLAGAAKNIQYF	TGTGCCAGCAGTTTACTTTTAGCGGGAGCGGCCAAAAACATTCAGTACTTC